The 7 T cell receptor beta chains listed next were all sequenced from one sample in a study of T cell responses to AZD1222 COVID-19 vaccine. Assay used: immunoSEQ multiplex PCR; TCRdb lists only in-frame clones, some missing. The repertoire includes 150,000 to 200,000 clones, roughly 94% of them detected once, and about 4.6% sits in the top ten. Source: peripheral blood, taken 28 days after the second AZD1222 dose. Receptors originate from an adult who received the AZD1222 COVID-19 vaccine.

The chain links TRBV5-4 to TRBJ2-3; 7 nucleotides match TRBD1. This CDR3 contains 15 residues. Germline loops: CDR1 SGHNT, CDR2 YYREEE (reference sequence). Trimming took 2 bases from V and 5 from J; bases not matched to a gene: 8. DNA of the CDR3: TGTGCCAGCAGCTTCAGAGGGGGCGCGGAAGATACGCAGTATTTT. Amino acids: CASSFRGGAEDTQYF.

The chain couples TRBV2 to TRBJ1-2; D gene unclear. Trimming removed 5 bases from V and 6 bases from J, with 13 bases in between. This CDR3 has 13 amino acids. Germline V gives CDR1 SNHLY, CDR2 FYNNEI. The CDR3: CASSYYPGDGYTF. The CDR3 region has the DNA TGTGCCAGCAGTTACTATCCTGGGGATGGCTACACCTTC.

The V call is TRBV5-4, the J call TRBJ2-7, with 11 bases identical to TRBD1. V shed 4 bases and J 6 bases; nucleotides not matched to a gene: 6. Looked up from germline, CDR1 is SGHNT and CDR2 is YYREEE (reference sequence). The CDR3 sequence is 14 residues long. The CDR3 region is CASSGGTGGSEQYF. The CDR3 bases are TGTGCCAGCAGCGGGGGGACAGGGGGGTCCGAGCAGTACTTC. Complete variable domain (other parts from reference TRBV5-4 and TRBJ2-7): ETGVTQSPTHLIKTRGQQVTLRCSSQSGHNTVSWYQQALGQGPQFIFQYYREEENGRGNFPPRFSGLQFPNYSSELNVNALELDDSALYLCASSGGTGGSEQYFGPGTRLTVT.

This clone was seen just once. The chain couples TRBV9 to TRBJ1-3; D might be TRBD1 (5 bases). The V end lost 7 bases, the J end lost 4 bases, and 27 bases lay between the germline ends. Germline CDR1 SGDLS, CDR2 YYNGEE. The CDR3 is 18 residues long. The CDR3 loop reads CASSRRDPSGLSGNTIYF. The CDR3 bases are TGTGCCAGCTCCCGTAGGGATCCCTCGGGGCTTAGCGGAAACACCATATATTTT. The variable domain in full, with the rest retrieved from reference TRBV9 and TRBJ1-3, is DSGVTQTPKHLITATGQRVTLRCSPRSGDLSVYWYQQSLDQGLQFLIQYYNGEERAKGNILERFSAQQFPDLHSELNLSSLELGDSALYFCASSRRDPSGLSGNTIYFGEGSWLTVV.

The CDR3 is CASSYGGFAGPNTEAFF. The CDR3 nucleotides are TGCGCCAGCAGCTACGGTGGGTTTGCGGGCCCGAACACTGAAGCTTTCTTT. The chain links TRBV5-1 to TRBJ1-1, with D hard to call. Germline V lookup: CDR1 SGHRS, CDR2 YFSETQ. Trimming stripped 3 bases from V and 1 base from J, with 19 bases between. The length of the CDR3 is 17 residues.

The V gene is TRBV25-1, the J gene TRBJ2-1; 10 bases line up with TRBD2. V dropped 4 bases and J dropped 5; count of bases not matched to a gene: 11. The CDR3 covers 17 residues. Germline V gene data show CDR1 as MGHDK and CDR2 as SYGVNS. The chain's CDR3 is CASSATSGMDFHNEQFF. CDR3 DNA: TGTGCCAGCAGTGCCACTAGCGGGATGGACTTCCACAATGAGCAGTTCTTC.

The CDR3 is CASSLNEADTQYF. CDR3 bases: TGTGCCAGCAGCTTAAACGAAGCAGATACGCAGTATTTT. This chain links TRBV7-2 with TRBJ2-3; D not resolved. The CDR3 spans 13 residues. V lost 2 bases, J lost 4 bases, and 7 bases lay in between. The germline gives CDR1 SGHTA, CDR2 FQGNSA.